What follows are 30 T cell receptor beta chains derived from one specimen sequenced in a study of blood T cell repertoires in COVID-19. TCRdb's table, derived via immunoSEQ multiplex PCR, lists solely in-frame clones and lacks some. The sample contains 40,000 to 60,000 clones, 65% to 85% of which appear only once. The sequenced material came from peripheral blood. These receptors all stem from a man in his fifties with active COVID-19.

The chain combines TRBV7-9 with TRBJ1-2; 9 bases align to TRBD1. This CDR3 spans 15 amino acids. The V and J ends lost 1 base and 5 bases, in that order; junction bases with no gene match: 5. Per germline, CDR1 SEHNR and CDR2 FQNEAQ (reference sequence). The CDR3 DNA reads as TGTGCCAGCAGCTTAGTGCGGACAGGGGATTATGGCTACACCTTC. Protein sequence: CASSLVRTGDYGYTF.

J is TRBJ2-5 and V is TRBV29-1; D may be TRBD1 (6 bases). The CDR3 has 15 residues. Trimming took off 4 bases at V and 2 bases at J, with 17 bases between the two ends. CDR1 SQVTM and CDR2 ANQGSEA come from the germline V gene. The CDR3 here is CSVASSGRGQETQYF. The CDR3 coding sequence is TGCAGCGTTGCCTCCTCGGGCAGGGGACAAGAGACCCAGTACTTC.

This chain links TRBV6-5 with TRBJ2-2, with 7 bases identical to TRBD1. This CDR3 comprises 15 residues. The V gene's germline CDR1 is MNHEY and CDR2 SVGAGI. The J segment lost 3 bases and the V segment lost 6 bases, leaving 7 bases of the junction unmatched. CDR3 region: CASRTGFMDTGELFF. The CDR3 nucleotides read TGTGCCAGCAGGACAGGGTTTATGGACACCGGGGAGCTGTTTTTT.

The rearrangement joins TRBV5-4 to TRBJ2-4; D is unclear. The CDR3 length is 13 residues. CDR1 SGHNT and CDR2 YYREEE come from the germline V gene (reference sequence). V was shortened by 4 bases and J by 8 bases, with 13 bases between the two germline ends. The chain's CDR3 is CASSPPLRDIQYF. The DNA for the CDR3 is TGTGCCAGCAGCCCGCCCCTTCGGGACATTCAGTACTTC.

V is TRBV10-1 and J is TRBJ2-7; D unclear. The CDR3 extends over 13 amino acids. V shed 3 bases and J shed 6 bases, with 12 bases lying between them. Germline CDR1 WNHNN, CDR2 SYGVQD (reference sequence). As DNA, the CDR3 is TGCGCCAGCAGTGATTCGGTATCGGGCGAGCAGTACTTC. This gives the protein CASSDSVSGEQYF.

V and J are TRBV25-1 and TRBJ2-3; a weak D match, TRBD1 (6 bases). Trimming pared 3 bases from V and 2 bases from J, leaving 9 bases between. In germline, CDR1 is MGHDK, CDR2 SYGVNS. This CDR3 is 14 amino acids long. CDR3 in amino acids: CASSDMGHTDTQYF. CDR3 DNA sequence: TGTGCCAGCAGTGATATGGGACACACAGATACGCAGTATTTT.

The chain has TRBV4-1 and TRBJ1-4; D ambiguous. Looked up from germline, CDR1 is MGHRA and CDR2 is YSYEKL. The CDR3 runs to 16 residues. V lost 3 bases, J lost 5 bases, and 16 bases lay in between. The CDR3 spells CASSQTSQLRNEKLFF. Here the CDR3 DNA reads TGCGCCAGCAGCCAGACATCACAGCTTCGAAATGAAAAACTGTTTTTT.

The V gene is TRBV7-9, the J gene TRBJ2-1; tentatively, D is TRBD2 (6 bases). The V gene's germline CDR1 is SEHNR and CDR2 FQNEAQ (reference sequence). Deletions cut 5 bases from V and 0 bases from J, with 14 bases between. This CDR3 region has 16 residues. Here the CDR3 reads CASSAGAGSSYNEQFF. The CDR3 DNA reads as TGTGCCAGCAGCGCAGGCGCGGGGAGCTCCTACAATGAGCAGTTCTTC. The full variable domain, its missing parts supplied by reference TRBV7-9 and TRBJ2-1, is DTGVSQNPRHKITKRGQNVTFRCDPISEHNRLYWYRQTLGQGPEFLTYFQNEAQLEKSRLLSDRFSAERPKGSFSTLEIQRTEQGDSAMYLCASSAGAGSSYNEQFFGPGTRLTVL.

This clone has more than one count but fewer than ten. V is TRBV18 and J is TRBJ1-6; 10 bases map to TRBD1. The CDR3 totals 16 residues. Germline-derived CDR1 and CDR2 are KGHSH and LQKENI. V lost 3 bases to trimming and J lost 6 bases; unmatched junction nucleotides: 5. CDR3 bases: TGTGCCAGCTCACCTTCCGGACAGGGGGGTAATTCACCCCTCCACTTT. Its translation is CASSPSGQGGNSPLHF.

The chain uses TRBV4-3 and TRBJ2-1, with 11 bases lining up with TRBD2. Germline CDR1 is LGHNA and CDR2 is YSLEER. Trimming at V came to 0 bases and at J to 0 bases, leaving 7 bases not matched to a gene. The CDR3 is made up of 19 amino acids. CDR3 amino acids: CASSQDASGGPSSYNEQFF. The CDR3 coding sequence is TGCGCCAGCAGCCAAGATGCTAGCGGGGGGCCGTCCTCCTACAATGAGCAGTTCTTC.

The chain joins TRBV24-1 to TRBJ2-2; 10 nucleotides line up with TRBD1. The CDR3 runs 20 residues. With V trimmed by 7 bases and J by 4 bases, 20 bases remained unmatched. Germline V CDR1 and CDR2: KGHDR, SFDVKD. The CDR3 nucleotides read TGTGCCACCAGCGAAGGCCCAACCCGGACAGGGGGGTCGTTCACCGGGGAGCTGTTTTTT. This encodes CATSEGPTRTGGSFTGELFF.

The genes are TRBV27 and TRBJ1-4, with a tentative D call TRBD1 (5 bases). This CDR3 is 14 amino acids long. V dropped 4 bases and J dropped 8 bases, with 14 bases sitting between them. CDR1 MNHEY and CDR2 SMNVEV come from the germline V gene (reference sequence). Here the CDR3 DNA reads TGTGCCAGCAGTTCGCCAGGGTTAGGGGAAAAACTGTTTTTT. It encodes CASSSPGLGEKLFF.

The V gene is TRBV5-4, the J gene TRBJ2-2; D not resolved. Trimming removed 4 bases at V and 2 bases at J, with 12 bases between. Per the germline V gene, CDR1 is SGHNT and CDR2 is YYREEE (reference sequence). CDR3 size: 15 residues. The CDR3 loop is CASSLDGHNTGELFF. In nucleotides, the CDR3 is TGTGCCAGCAGCCTAGACGGCCATAACACCGGGGAGCTGTTTTTT.

This sequence joins TRBV19 and TRBJ2-7, with D possibly TRBD1 on 6 matching bases. Germline-derived CDR1 and CDR2 are LNHDA and SQIVND (reference sequence). This CDR3 region has 12 residues. Trimming took off 5 bases at V and 4 bases at J, with 9 bases between the two ends. CDR3 sequence (DNA): TGTGCCAGTAGTGAAGGGGGATACGAGCAGTACTTC. It translates to CASSEGGYEQYF. The full variable domain, completed using reference TRBV19 and TRBJ2-7, is DGGITQSPKYLFRKEGQNVTLSCEQNLNHDAMYWYRQDPGQGLRLIYYSQIVNDFQKGDIAEGYSVSREKKESFPLTVTSAQKNPTAFYLCASSEGGYEQYFGPGTRLTVT.

The V gene is TRBV24-1, the J gene TRBJ2-3, with D possibly matching TRBD1 (6 bases). The ends were cut back, 3 bases at V and 5 bases at J, with 14 bases in the middle. CDR3 length equals 15 residues. Germline-derived CDR1 and CDR2 are KGHDR and SFDVKD. The CDR3 DNA reads as TGTGCCACCAGTGATCTCCAGACAGGTGGAGATACGCAGTATTTT. Protein product: CATSDLQTGGDTQYF.

The chain couples TRBV14 to TRBJ2-5, with a weak D call TRBD2 (5 bases). V lost 2 bases and J 5 bases, leaving 9 bases between the germline ends. Germline CDR1 and CDR2: SGHDN and FVKESK. The CDR3 has 13 residues. The CDR3 region is CASSQSGSETQYF. The CDR3 DNA reads as TGTGCCAGCAGCCAAAGCGGCTCGGAGACCCAGTACTTC. Filled out from reference TRBV14 and TRBJ2-5, the complete variable domain reads EAGVTQFPSHSVIEKGQTVTLRCDPISGHDNLYWYRRVMGKEIKFLLHFVKESKQDESGMPNNRFLAERTGGTYSTLKVQPAELEDSGVYFCASSQSGSETQYFGPGTRLLVL.

The rearrangement joins TRBV28 to TRBJ1-1; tentatively, D is TRBD1 (5 bases). Trimming left V 3 bases short and J 3 bases short, with 11 bases between. This CDR3 region has 14 residues. From germline, CDR1 is MDHEN and CDR2 SYDVKM. CDR3 nucleotides: TGTGCCAGCAGTTTGGGGGGAACGTACACTGAAGCTTTCTTT. It yields the protein CASSLGGTYTEAFF.

The chain is built from TRBV28 and TRBJ2-6; 7 nucleotides align to TRBD2. The CDR3 loop spans 17 amino acids. CDR1 and CDR2 (germline): MDHEN, SYDVKM. V was pared by 7 bases and J by 3 bases, with 12 bases of the junction left unmatched. CDR3 in amino acids: CASTGLEGPFGANVLTF. The DNA of the CDR3 is TGTGCCAGCACCGGACTAGAAGGGCCGTTTGGGGCCAACGTCCTGACTTTC.

The chain combines TRBV2 with TRBJ1-4; the D is unclear. Looked up from germline, CDR1 is SNHLY and CDR2 is FYNNEI. This CDR3 comprises 14 residues. The V end was cut by 4 bases, the J end by 4 bases, with 10 bases between. CDR3 sequence: CASSVRGFNEKLFF. CDR3 DNA: TGTGCCAGCAGTGTGAGAGGGTTTAATGAAAAACTGTTTTTT.

This clone has a single count. DNA for the CDR3: TGCGCCAGCAGCTTGGCTGGGACAGGCAATCAGCCCCAGCATTTT. It yields the protein CASSLAGTGNQPQHF. The V call is TRBV5-1, the J call TRBJ1-5; 7 nucleotides line up with TRBD1. Germline assignment: CDR1 SGHRS and CDR2 YFSETQ. This CDR3 region has 15 residues. V was clipped by 0 bases and J by 2 bases; unmatched bases: 2.

The chain uses TRBV18 and TRBJ1-5, with D possibly matching TRBD1 (6 bases). CDR3 length: 15 amino acids. Between the trimmed V and J ends, which lost 6 bases and 3 bases, there was a span of 15 bases. The germline V gene encodes CDR1 KGHSH and CDR2 LQKENI. In nucleotides, the CDR3 is TGTGCCAGCTCCCCTGCTGACAGGTCCAATCAGCCCCAGCATTTT. The encoded protein is CASSPADRSNQPQHF.

This sequence joins TRBV9 and TRBJ1-4, with TRBD1 matching over 7 bases. Losses at the gene ends were 2 bases for V and 3 bases for J; bases not matched to a gene: 4. The germline V gene has CDR1 SGDLS and CDR2 YYNGEE. This CDR3 has 15 residues. Here the CDR3 reads CASSVRQGPNEKLFF. CDR3 coding DNA: TGTGCCAGCAGCGTCCGACAGGGCCCTAATGAAAAACTGTTTTTT.

The chain links TRBV28 to TRBJ1-1, with D perhaps TRBD1 (6 bases). With 4 bases removed from V and 11 bases from J, the gap between germline ends came to 17 bases. The germline V gene has CDR1 MDHEN and CDR2 SYDVKM. The CDR3 has 13 residues. CDR3: CASSSWTEQGAFF. The CDR3 nucleotides read TGTGCCAGCAGTTCGTGGACCGAGCAGGGGGCTTTCTTT.

The genes are TRBV10-2 and TRBJ2-6, with 12 bases fitting TRBD1. Germline CDR1 is WSHSY and CDR2 is SAAADI. The J segment lost 3 bases and the V segment lost 5 bases, leaving 8 bases of the junction unmatched. CDR3 length: 18 amino acids. In DNA form, the CDR3 reads TGCGCCAGCAGTTACGGGGACAGGGGGCCGCGTGGGGCCAACGTCCTGACTTTC. This sequence encodes CASSYGDRGPRGANVLTF.

This clone appeared once. The rearrangement joins TRBV10-3 to TRBJ1-5, with D possibly being TRBD1 (5 bases). V was pared by 10 bases and J by 3 bases, with 19 bases between. The CDR3 totals 15 residues. Looked up from germline, CDR1 is ENHRY and CDR2 is SYGVKD. The CDR3 DNA reads TGTGCCACTGACTCCAGGACAAACACCAATCAGCCCCAGCATTTT. This codes for CATDSRTNTNQPQHF.

This sequence joins TRBV18 and TRBJ2-3; 11 bases line up with TRBD2. Germline lookup yields CDR1 KGHSH and CDR2 LQKENI. The CDR3 is made up of 18 amino acids. V shed 3 bases, J shed 1 base, and the junction held 9 bases outside the gene matches. The CDR3 loop reads CASSPRALAGGRTDTQYF. DNA of the CDR3: TGTGCCAGCTCACCCCGGGCCCTAGCGGGGGGCCGCACAGATACGCAGTATTTT.

The genes are TRBV28 and TRBJ2-7; possibly TRBD1 for D (6 bases). The CDR3 consists of 13 residues. Trimming stripped 6 bases from V and 5 bases from J, with 14 bases between. Germline V gene lookup returns CDR1 MDHEN and CDR2 SYDVKM. CDR3 in amino acids: CASSSPGDHEQYF. As DNA, the CDR3 is TGTGCCAGCAGCTCCCCAGGGGACCACGAGCAGTACTTC.

V usage is TRBV29-1 and J usage is TRBJ2-1, with D possibly TRBD2 on 6 matching bases. Germline V gives CDR1 SQVTM, CDR2 ANQGSEA. The V end was cut by 4 bases, the J end by 0 bases, with 13 bases between. The CDR3 consists of 15 residues. In DNA form, the CDR3 reads TGCAGCGTTGCTGGGACTTCGAGCTCCTACAATGAGCAGTTCTTC. It codes for CSVAGTSSSYNEQFF.

The chain is built from TRBV12-3 or TRBV12-4 and TRBJ2-5; D possibly corresponds to TRBD2 (6 bases). This CDR3 has 13 amino acids. The V end lost 8 bases, the J end lost 5 bases, and 15 bases lay between the germline ends. Here the CDR3 DNA reads TGTGCCAGCGGAGGAGGGTTTCGGGAGACCCAGTACTTC. Its translation: CASGGGFRETQYF.

This chain uses TRBV6-2 or TRBV6-3 with TRBJ1-1; D not certain. V was trimmed by 3 bases and J by 8 bases, leaving 10 bases between them. The CDR3 sequence is 12 residues long. Per the germline V gene, CDR1 is MNHEY and CDR2 is SVGEGT. The CDR3 here is CASSYFLEEAFF. The CDR3 region has the DNA TGTGCCAGCAGTTATTTTCTGGAGGAAGCTTTCTTT.